The sequence of this T cell receptor beta chain was determined in a study of human T cells and chemical hapten exposure (dated by TCRdb to about 2021). About the study as a whole: For sensitization, 2% DPC in acetone was applied to a roughly 2 cm by roughly 2 cm area of upper inner arm skin. Throughout the approximately 22-week study period, patients were also given weekly therapeutic DPC doses on the scalp. Patch testing was done on the upper back using Finn chambers containing 0.01% DPC, and results were scored after 6 days according to International Contact Dermatitis Research Group standards. The patient cohort, mostly female, included alopecia areata with under or over 50% scalp involvement, alopecia totalis and alopecia universalis. Libraries were pooled for sequencing, and per-sample TCR yields varied mainly because of small differences in library volumes within the pool. The study tracked peripheral blood TCR repertoire changes in vivo during primary and secondary sensitization to the hapten diphenylcyclopropenone (DPC) in alopecia patients. Blood samples were taken from patients before sensitization (week 0) and at 2, 6 and about 24 weeks after DPC sensitization. Around 30 alopecia patients provided blood for TCR sequencing at one to four time points (pre-sensitization, 2, 6 and 24 weeks). General study outcomes and caveats: Because all patients had alopecia, a presumed autoimmune disease, the immune response of the patients might differ from that of healthy individuals. No change with DPC sensitization was found in the number of TCRs above 1 in 1000 frequency, and no evidence of global repertoire structure alterations was found. Compared with pre-sensitization or healthy control sets, expanded TCRs formed significantly more large CDR3 similarity clusters, which is consistent with antigen-driven responses. Patch test score correlated positively with the number of PT1 expanded TCRs, reaching significance at thresholds 8, 16 and 32 but not at 4. After repeated subsampling, changes were observed in the strength of the expansion versus patch-test correlation and in the threshold at which the correlation became significant.

Receptors were amplified or captured by RACE. Instrument used: NextSeq 500. During library preparation, unique molecular identifiers were attached to individual cDNA molecules so that TCRs could be counted in a quantitative, reproducible way. For every blood RNA sample, sequencing covered both the TCR alpha and TCR beta chains. In the paper's pipeline: The median number of TCRs per sample was over 85,000, ranging from about 23,224 to 690,600. V, J and CDR3 annotation of the TCR reads was carried out using the Decombinator software suite. To make PS versus PT1 abundance plots, every sample was subsampled to the same number of TCRs (28,000). Expanded TCRs were defined as absent before sensitization and observed at least eight times at the 2-week time point. TCRdb cleaned the public reads at Q25 with fastp, built clones with MiXCR and kept in-frame beta chains. Duplicate CDR3 protein sequences are folded into a single record with the most common DNA and genes. TCRdb's processing, not the authors', yielded these V and J calls. The sample yields some 170,000 distinct CDR3 sequences; approximately 20% were counted once. The ten largest clones capture about 7% of the sample.

The germline V gene (reference sequence) gives CDR1 as DFQATT and CDR2 as SNEGSKA. The V end gives up 6 bases and the J end 2 bases, leaving 7 bases in the junction not matched to a gene. From cysteine to phenylalanine, the CDR3 is 14 amino acids long. The kept DNA is CDR3 alone, 42 bases in frame from the first base. In regard to this clonotype: Its binding antigen is unknown. It has no much larger one-base neighbor in the sample; base qualities were not kept.

The time point label corresponds to: patch test 1, 2 weeks after DPC sensitization. The meaning of the sample's treatment or condition label: therapeutic diphenylcyclopropenone sensitization with weekly scalp DPC. At each patch-test visit, blood was drawn before the patch test was applied. Eligible patients were aged 18 to 70, diagnosed with alopecia, deemed suitable for DPC therapy, and excluded if pregnant. Unfractionated whole blood was collected in Tempus Blood RNA tubes, and total RNA was extracted from that blood. This material consisted of whole blood, taken in connection with sensitization to the hapten diphenylcyclopropenone (DPC). Recombination linked TRBV20-1 to TRBJ2-7, and TRBD1 matches 10 of the central bases. The origin of this receptor is a woman aged 50 to 60 with alopecia areata. Some clones in this sample may be carry-over from other donors' samples. CDR3 protein: CSAYRTGGTYEQYF. In nucleotide form, the sequence is TGCAGTGCCTATCGGACAGGGGGGACCTACGAGCAGTACTTC.